This T cell receptor (beta chain) was sequenced during a study of T cells in Graves' hyperthyroidism and ophthalmopathy. Looking at the study overall: Once the initial diagnosis was made, peripheral blood was obtained before any treatment. Study results and caveats: A model using 13 V-J features told ophthalmopathy apart from stable hyperthyroidism.

CDR3 length: 16 residues. The germline CDR1 and CDR2 sequences are SGHDT and YYEEEE. With 4 bases removed from V and 13 bases from J, the gap between germline ends came to 24 bases. This clonotype showed up just a few times. Its antigen remains unknown. Regions amplified from RNA transcripts were the TCR beta CDR3 regions. TCR CDR3 underwent first-round RT-PCR with the HTBI primer set. TCRdb reanalysed the multiplex PCR reads using MiXCR and keeps one entry per CDR3 protein. There are around 340,000 distinct CDR3 sequences in the sample; roughly a sixth occur only once, and 34% lies in the top ten. The sequenced sample was blood. The receptor comes from a young woman with Graves' hyperthyroidism that later progressed to Graves' ophthalmopathy. The chain uses TRBV5-6 and TRBJ1-6; no reliable D call. CDR3 loop: CASSARTGQIWSPLHF. CDR3 DNA: TGTGCCAGCAGCGCAAGAACCGGCCAAATCTGGAGTCCCCTCCACTTT. Full variable domain (rest looked up from reference TRBV5-6 and TRBJ1-6): DAGVTQSPTHLIKTRGQQVTLRCSPKSGHDTVSWYQQALGQGPQFIFQYYEEEERQRGNFPDRFSGHQFPNYSSELNVNALLLGDSALYLCASSARTGQIWSPLHFGNGTRLTVT.